Listed below are T cell receptor beta chains from one sample, sequenced in a study of lymphopenia after photon versus proton radiotherapy. Generated by immunoSEQ multiplex PCR, the TCRdb table keeps only in-frame clones and is missing some. The repertoire includes roughly 17,000 clones, roughly nine tenths of them detected once, and around 1.7% sits in the top ten. This material consisted of peripheral blood, taken from a patient treated with photon-based radiotherapy. Receptors originate from a woman in her thirties or forties with cholangiocarcinoma. CDR3s include the opening cysteine and the closing phenylalanine or tryptophan. Each record gives: J gene, clone size, D gene, V gene, CDR3 length, CDR3 DNA, CDR3 protein. A D gene is named only where the DNA matches it firmly. The size of a clone is reported for some rows only, either as once, few or many, or as a class for expanded clones.

j_call: TRBJ1-2; clone_size: NA; d_call: TRBD1; v_call: TRBV5-4; cdr3_length: 12; cdr3_nt: TGTGCCAGCAGCTCGGGACAGGATGGGTGCGCCTTC; cdr3_aa: CASSSGQDGCAF
j_call: TRBJ1-3; clone_size: NA; d_call: NA; v_call: TRBV28; cdr3_length: 12; cdr3_nt: TGTGCCAGCAGTTCCGTGAGAAACACCATATATTTT; cdr3_aa: CASSSVRNTIYF
j_call: TRBJ1-5; clone_size: NA; d_call: TRBD1; v_call: TRBV19; cdr3_length: 13; cdr3_nt: TGTGCCAGCTCGGGACAGATTAATCAGCCCCAGCATTTT; cdr3_aa: CASSGQINQPQHF
j_call: TRBJ1-2; clone_size: NA; d_call: NA; v_call: TRBV18; cdr3_length: 15; cdr3_nt: TGTGCCAGCTCACCCGGGACGGAGGGGGGCTATGGCTACACCTTC; cdr3_aa: CASSPGTEGGYGYTF
j_call: TRBJ2-1; clone_size: NA; d_call: TRBD2; v_call: TRBV7-2; cdr3_length: 18; cdr3_nt: TGTGCCAGCAGCTCGAGGGGCCTGACTAGCGGGTCCGAGAATGAGCAGTTCTTC; cdr3_aa: CASSSRGLTSGSENEQFF
j_call: TRBJ1-2; clone_size: NA; d_call: NA; v_call: TRBV6-1; cdr3_length: 12; cdr3_nt: TGTGCCAGCAGGCGCACAGGGACGGGCTACACCTTC; cdr3_aa: CASRRTGTGYTF
j_call: TRBJ1-2; clone_size: NA; d_call: NA; v_call: TRBV4-1; cdr3_length: 16; cdr3_nt: TGCGCCAGCAGCCAAGAGGGGGACAACGGAGACTATGGCTACACCTTC; cdr3_aa: CASSQEGDNGDYGYTF
j_call: TRBJ2-3; clone_size: NA; d_call: NA; v_call: TRBV5-1; cdr3_length: 17; cdr3_nt: TGCGCCAGCAGCTTTCTTGCGGGATCGTCCCTCGCAGATACGCAGTATTTT; cdr3_aa: CASSFLAGSSLADTQYF
j_call: TRBJ2-1; clone_size: NA; d_call: TRBD2; v_call: TRBV27; cdr3_length: 15; cdr3_nt: TGTGCCAGCAGTTTCGGGACTAGCGGAAACAATGAGCAGTTCTTC; cdr3_aa: CASSFGTSGNNEQFF
j_call: TRBJ2-7; clone_size: NA; d_call: TRBD1; v_call: TRBV5-6; cdr3_length: 16; cdr3_nt: TGTGCCAGCAGCTTAAAACTGACAGGGGTGAGCTACGAGCAGTACTTC; cdr3_aa: CASSLKLTGVSYEQYF
j_call: TRBJ2-7; clone_size: NA; d_call: NA; v_call: TRBV19; cdr3_length: 13; cdr3_nt: TGTGCCAGTAGTATAACAGTGTGGAACGAGCAGTACTTC; cdr3_aa: CASSITVWNEQYF
j_call: TRBJ2-7; clone_size: NA; d_call: NA; v_call: TRBV6-1; cdr3_length: 12; cdr3_nt: TGTGCCAGCAGGCGCGATGCCTACGAGCAGTACTTC; cdr3_aa: CASRRDAYEQYF
j_call: TRBJ2-7; clone_size: NA; d_call: TRBD2; v_call: TRBV18; cdr3_length: 16; cdr3_nt: TGTGCCAGCTCACCGGCGGCCGGGACTAGCGGTGAAGAGCAGTACTTC; cdr3_aa: CASSPAAGTSGEEQYF
j_call: TRBJ1-2; clone_size: NA; d_call: NA; v_call: TRBV5-1; cdr3_length: 13; cdr3_nt: TGCGCCAGCACCCCGGGGCCGGAATATGGCTACACCTTC; cdr3_aa: CASTPGPEYGYTF
j_call: TRBJ2-1; clone_size: NA; d_call: NA; v_call: TRBV7-9; cdr3_length: 14; cdr3_nt: TGTGCCAGCAGCCCAGGGGCCGTATACAATGAGCAGTTCTTC; cdr3_aa: CASSPGAVYNEQFF
j_call: TRBJ2-3; clone_size: NA; d_call: NA; v_call: TRBV6-5; cdr3_length: 13; cdr3_nt: TGTGCCAGCAAGGGGCCGAGCCTTGGGACGCAGTATTTT; cdr3_aa: CASKGPSLGTQYF
j_call: TRBJ2-7; clone_size: NA; d_call: NA; v_call: TRBV30; cdr3_length: 14; cdr3_nt: TGTGCCTGGAGGTCTCTGGGGAACTCCTACGAGCAGTACTTC; cdr3_aa: CAWRSLGNSYEQYF
j_call: TRBJ1-3; clone_size: NA; d_call: TRBD1; v_call: TRBV18; cdr3_length: 16; cdr3_nt: TGTGCCAGCTCCCTCGGGAGGGGGCCTTCTGGAAACACCATATATTTT; cdr3_aa: CASSLGRGPSGNTIYF
j_call: TRBJ1-2; clone_size: NA; d_call: TRBD1; v_call: TRBV5-1; cdr3_length: 14; cdr3_nt: TGCGCCACCGGGACAGGGGCGCCCCTCTATGGCTACACCTTC; cdr3_aa: CATGTGAPLYGYTF
j_call: TRBJ2-7; clone_size: NA; d_call: NA; v_call: TRBV5-5; cdr3_length: 11; cdr3_nt: TGTGCCAGCAGCTCCCTGGGCGAGCAGTACTTC; cdr3_aa: CASSSLGEQYF
j_call: TRBJ1-6; clone_size: NA; d_call: TRBD1; v_call: TRBV5-4; cdr3_length: 15; cdr3_nt: TGTGCCAGCAGCTTCGGACAGGGTAATAATTCACCCCTCCACTTT; cdr3_aa: CASSFGQGNNSPLHF
j_call: TRBJ2-3; clone_size: NA; d_call: NA; v_call: TRBV28; cdr3_length: 16; cdr3_nt: TGTGCCAGCAGTTTATGGTTAGGGTGGGGCACAGATACGCAGTATTTT; cdr3_aa: CASSLWLGWGTDTQYF
j_call: TRBJ2-2; clone_size: NA; d_call: TRBD2; v_call: TRBV30; cdr3_length: 17; cdr3_nt: TGTGCCTGGAGTAGCGGGGGGCGGGTCCTGAACACCGGGGAGCTGTTTTTT; cdr3_aa: CAWSSGGRVLNTGELFF
j_call: TRBJ2-7; clone_size: NA; d_call: NA; v_call: TRBV9; cdr3_length: 16; cdr3_nt: TGTGCCAGCAGCCCTAGATCAGGGGCCACACCCTACGAGCAGTACTTC; cdr3_aa: CASSPRSGATPYEQYF
j_call: TRBJ1-1; clone_size: NA; d_call: NA; v_call: TRBV15; cdr3_length: 12; cdr3_nt: TGTGCCACCAGCAGGGAGAGGTCCGAAGCTTTCTTT; cdr3_aa: CATSRERSEAFF
j_call: TRBJ2-1; clone_size: NA; d_call: NA; v_call: TRBV7-3; cdr3_length: 17; cdr3_nt: TGTGCCAGCAGCCCCTGGGGGGGGCAGAGTTCCTACAATGAGCAGTTCTTC; cdr3_aa: CASSPWGGQSSYNEQFF
j_call: TRBJ1-1; clone_size: NA; d_call: NA; v_call: TRBV19; cdr3_length: 13; cdr3_nt: TGTGCCAGTAGTGCCGACCCGAACACTGAAGCTTTCTTT; cdr3_aa: CASSADPNTEAFF
j_call: TRBJ2-3; clone_size: NA; d_call: TRBD2; v_call: TRBV7-9; cdr3_length: 14; cdr3_nt: TGTGCCAGCGCCGGGGAGGGGAGCACAGATACGCAGTATTTT; cdr3_aa: CASAGEGSTDTQYF
j_call: TRBJ2-1; clone_size: NA; d_call: TRBD2; v_call: TRBV13; cdr3_length: 15; cdr3_nt: TGTGCCAGCAGCACCGAGCGGGGGGCCTACAATGAGCAGTTCTTC; cdr3_aa: CASSTERGAYNEQFF
j_call: TRBJ1-1; clone_size: NA; d_call: NA; v_call: TRBV19; cdr3_length: 15; cdr3_nt: TGTGCCAGTTCGACGAAAAGGACGGGGAACACTGAAGCTTTCTTT; cdr3_aa: CASSTKRTGNTEAFF
j_call: TRBJ2-2; clone_size: NA; d_call: TRBD1; v_call: TRBV6-5; cdr3_length: 14; cdr3_nt: TGTGCCAGCAGTCCCCAGGGGGTGGTCGGGGAGCCGTTTTTT; cdr3_aa: CASSPQGVVGEPFF
j_call: TRBJ2-3; clone_size: once; d_call: NA; v_call: TRBV5-1; cdr3_length: 13; cdr3_nt: TGCGCCAGCAGCCGGACTTCCTTAGATACGCAGTATTTT; cdr3_aa: CASSRTSLDTQYF
j_call: TRBJ2-1; clone_size: NA; d_call: NA; v_call: TRBV4-1; cdr3_length: 11; cdr3_nt: TGCGCCAGCAGCCAAAAGAATGAGCAGTTCTTC; cdr3_aa: CASSQKNEQFF
j_call: TRBJ2-2; clone_size: NA; d_call: NA; v_call: TRBV6-1; cdr3_length: 14; cdr3_nt: TGTGCCAGCAATGCCCTACTGTGGACCGGGGAGCTGTTTTTT; cdr3_aa: CASNALLWTGELFF
j_call: TRBJ1-4; clone_size: NA; d_call: NA; v_call: TRBV28; cdr3_length: 14; cdr3_nt: TGTGCCAGCAGTCCCTGGACAATAGGGGAAAAACTGTTTTTT; cdr3_aa: CASSPWTIGEKLFF
j_call: TRBJ1-3; clone_size: NA; d_call: NA; v_call: TRBV7-6; cdr3_length: 16; cdr3_nt: TGTGCCAGCAGCTTAGGCCAGGCACTCTCTGGAAACACCATATATTTT; cdr3_aa: CASSLGQALSGNTIYF
j_call: TRBJ2-2; clone_size: NA; d_call: NA; v_call: TRBV5-5; cdr3_length: 12; cdr3_nt: TGTGCCAGCAGCTTCAACACCGGGGAGCTGTTTTTT; cdr3_aa: CASSFNTGELFF
j_call: TRBJ2-1; clone_size: NA; d_call: TRBD1; v_call: TRBV5-4; cdr3_length: 13; cdr3_nt: TGTGCCAGCAGCTGGGGACAGTACAATGAGCAGTTCTTC; cdr3_aa: CASSWGQYNEQFF
j_call: TRBJ1-1; clone_size: NA; d_call: TRBD1; v_call: TRBV6-4; cdr3_length: 14; cdr3_nt: TGTGCCAGCAGGGCCGGGACAGGGGATACTGAAGCTTTCTTT; cdr3_aa: CASRAGTGDTEAFF
j_call: TRBJ2-7; clone_size: NA; d_call: NA; v_call: TRBV28; cdr3_length: 11; cdr3_nt: TGTGCCAGCAGTCAAAGACAGGAGGCTTGCTTC; cdr3_aa: CASSQRQEACF
j_call: TRBJ2-3; clone_size: NA; d_call: TRBD1; v_call: TRBV7-9; cdr3_length: 14; cdr3_nt: TGTGCCAGCAGCTTAACAGGGGATCCAGATACGCAGTATTTT; cdr3_aa: CASSLTGDPDTQYF
j_call: TRBJ1-6; clone_size: NA; d_call: NA; v_call: TRBV27; cdr3_length: 16; cdr3_nt: TGTGCCAGCAGTTTATCCCCAGGTACTACCAATTCACCCCTCCACTTT; cdr3_aa: CASSLSPGTTNSPLHF
j_call: TRBJ1-1; clone_size: NA; d_call: NA; v_call: TRBV18; cdr3_length: 14; cdr3_nt: TGTGCCAGCTCAAACAGGGCGGTGAACACTGAAGCTTTCTTT; cdr3_aa: CASSNRAVNTEAFF
j_call: TRBJ1-2; clone_size: once; d_call: TRBD1; v_call: TRBV5-1; cdr3_length: 15; cdr3_nt: TGCGCCAGCAGCCAATCCCCGGGACAGGACTATGGCTACACCTTC; cdr3_aa: CASSQSPGQDYGYTF
j_call: TRBJ2-7; clone_size: NA; d_call: NA; v_call: TRBV6-5; cdr3_length: 15; cdr3_nt: TGTGCCAGCAGTCTCCCTCGGGCAGGATCCTACGAGCAGTACTTC; cdr3_aa: CASSLPRAGSYEQYF
j_call: TRBJ1-1; clone_size: NA; d_call: NA; v_call: TRBV11-2; cdr3_length: 16; cdr3_nt: TGTGCCAGCAGCTTAGACAGGGCTTCTCCCTACACTGAAGCTTTCTTT; cdr3_aa: CASSLDRASPYTEAFF
j_call: TRBJ2-5; clone_size: NA; d_call: NA; v_call: TRBV11-1; cdr3_length: 17; cdr3_nt: TGTGCCAGCAGCTTTCGGTCGACTAGGGACAACATAGAGACCCAGTACTTC; cdr3_aa: CASSFRSTRDNIETQYF
j_call: TRBJ2-3; clone_size: NA; d_call: TRBD2; v_call: TRBV11-2; cdr3_length: 14; cdr3_nt: TGTGCCAGCAGTCGACTAGCGGACACAGATACGCAGTATTTT; cdr3_aa: CASSRLADTDTQYF
j_call: TRBJ1-2; clone_size: NA; d_call: NA; v_call: TRBV6-1; cdr3_length: 16; cdr3_nt: TGTGCCAGCAGTGAAGGGCAAGGGAGAGGGCGAGGTGGCTACACCTTC; cdr3_aa: CASSEGQGRGRGGYTF
j_call: TRBJ2-1; clone_size: once; d_call: NA; v_call: TRBV9; cdr3_length: 14; cdr3_nt: TGTGCCAGCAGCGGGGGGGACGCCGCGAATGAGCAGTTCTTC; cdr3_aa: CASSGGDAANEQFF
j_call: TRBJ2-7; clone_size: once; d_call: NA; v_call: TRBV10-2; cdr3_length: 11; cdr3_nt: TGCGCCAGCAGTGAGAGGTACGAGCAGTACTTC; cdr3_aa: CASSERYEQYF
j_call: TRBJ1-1; clone_size: NA; d_call: NA; v_call: TRBV6-1; cdr3_length: 14; cdr3_nt: TGTGCCAGCAGTTCTGGCGGGGTTTTCGCTGAAGCTTTCTTT; cdr3_aa: CASSSGGVFAEAFF
j_call: TRBJ2-1; clone_size: once; d_call: TRBD2; v_call: TRBV7-9; cdr3_length: 13; cdr3_nt: TGTGCCAGCAGCTTAGGGACTAGCGTTGAGCAGTTCTTC; cdr3_aa: CASSLGTSVEQFF
j_call: TRBJ1-4; clone_size: NA; d_call: TRBD1; v_call: TRBV27; cdr3_length: 15; cdr3_nt: TGTGCCAGCAGTTCAAGGACAGGGGGTAAGGAAAAACTGTTTTTT; cdr3_aa: CASSSRTGGKEKLFF
j_call: TRBJ2-7; clone_size: NA; d_call: TRBD2; v_call: TRBV6-5; cdr3_length: 12; cdr3_nt: TGTGCCAGCAGTCTCCTAGCGGGGGAGCAGTACTTC; cdr3_aa: CASSLLAGEQYF